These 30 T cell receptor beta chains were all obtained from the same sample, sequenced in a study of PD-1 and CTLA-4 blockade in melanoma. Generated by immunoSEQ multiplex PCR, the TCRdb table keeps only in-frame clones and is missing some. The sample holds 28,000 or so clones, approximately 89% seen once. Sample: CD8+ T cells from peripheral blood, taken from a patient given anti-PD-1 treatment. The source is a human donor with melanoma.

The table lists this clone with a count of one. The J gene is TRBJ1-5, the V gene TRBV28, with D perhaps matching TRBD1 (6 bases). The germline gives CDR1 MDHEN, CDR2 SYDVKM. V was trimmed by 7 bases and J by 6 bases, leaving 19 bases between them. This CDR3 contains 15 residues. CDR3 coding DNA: TGTGCCAGCATTCCCCAGGGGCAGGCTGGTCAGCCCCAGCATTTT. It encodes CASIPQGQAGQPQHF. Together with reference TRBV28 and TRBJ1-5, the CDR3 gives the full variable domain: DVKVTQSSRYLVKRTGEKVFLECVQDMDHENMFWYRQDPGLGLRLIYFSYDVKMKEKGDIPEGYSVSREKKERFSLILESASTNQTSMYLCASIPQGQAGQPQHFGDGTRLSIL.

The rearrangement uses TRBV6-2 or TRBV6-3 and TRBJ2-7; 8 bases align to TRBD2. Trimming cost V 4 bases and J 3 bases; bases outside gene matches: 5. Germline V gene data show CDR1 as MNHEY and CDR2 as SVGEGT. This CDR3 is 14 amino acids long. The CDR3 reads CASSWGLAGYEQYF. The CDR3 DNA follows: TGTGCCAGCAGTTGGGGCCTAGCGGGCTACGAGCAGTACTTC.

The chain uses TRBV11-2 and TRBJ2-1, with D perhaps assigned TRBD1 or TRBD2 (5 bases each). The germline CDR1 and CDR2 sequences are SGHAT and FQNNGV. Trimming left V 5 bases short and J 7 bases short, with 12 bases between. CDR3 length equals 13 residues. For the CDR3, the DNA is TGTGCCAGCAGCGGGACCCCGGGGAATGAGCAGTTCTTC. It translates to CASSGTPGNEQFF.

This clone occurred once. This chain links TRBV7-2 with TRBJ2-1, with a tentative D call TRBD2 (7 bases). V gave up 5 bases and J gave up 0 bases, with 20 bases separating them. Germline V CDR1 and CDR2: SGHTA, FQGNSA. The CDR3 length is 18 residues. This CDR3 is CASSPRGGGKSSYNEQFF. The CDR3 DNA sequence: TGTGCCAGCAGCCCGAGGGGGGGCGGGAAGAGCTCCTACAATGAGCAGTTCTTC.

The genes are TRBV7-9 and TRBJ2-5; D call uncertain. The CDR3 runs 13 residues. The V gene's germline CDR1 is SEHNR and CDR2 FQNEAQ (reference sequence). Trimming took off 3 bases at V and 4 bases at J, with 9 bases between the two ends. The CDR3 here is CASSFGSAETQYF. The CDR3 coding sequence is TGTGCCAGCAGCTTTGGCTCCGCAGAGACCCAGTACTTC.

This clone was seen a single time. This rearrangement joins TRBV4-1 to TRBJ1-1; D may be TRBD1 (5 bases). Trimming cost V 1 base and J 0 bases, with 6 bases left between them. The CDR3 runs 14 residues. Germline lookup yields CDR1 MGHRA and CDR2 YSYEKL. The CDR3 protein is CASSQGQLNTEAFF. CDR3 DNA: TGCGCCAGCAGCCAAGGACAGTTGAACACTGAAGCTTTCTTT.

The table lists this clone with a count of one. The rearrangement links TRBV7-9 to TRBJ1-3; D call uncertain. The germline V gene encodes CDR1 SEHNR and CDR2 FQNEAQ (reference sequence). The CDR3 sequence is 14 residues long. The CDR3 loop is CAVLREESGNTIYF. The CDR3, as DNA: TGTGCTGTATTGCGGGAGGAGTCTGGAAACACCATATATTTT.

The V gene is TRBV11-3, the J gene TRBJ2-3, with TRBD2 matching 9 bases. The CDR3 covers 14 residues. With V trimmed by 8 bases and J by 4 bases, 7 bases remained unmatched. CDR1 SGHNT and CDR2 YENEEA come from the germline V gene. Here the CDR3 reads CASSEGLASDTQYF. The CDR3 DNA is TGTGCCAGCTCGGAGGGACTAGCATCAGATACGCAGTATTTT.

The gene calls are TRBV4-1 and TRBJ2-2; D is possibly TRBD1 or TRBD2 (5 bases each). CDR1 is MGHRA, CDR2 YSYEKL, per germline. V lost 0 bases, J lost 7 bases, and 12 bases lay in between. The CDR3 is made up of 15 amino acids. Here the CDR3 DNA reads TGCGCCAGCAGCCAAGATGGGGGAGAAGGCGGGGAGCTGTTTTTT. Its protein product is CASSQDGGEGGELFF.

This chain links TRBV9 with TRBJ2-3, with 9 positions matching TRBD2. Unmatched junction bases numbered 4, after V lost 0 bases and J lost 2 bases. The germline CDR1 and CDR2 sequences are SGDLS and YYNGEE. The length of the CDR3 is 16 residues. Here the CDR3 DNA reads TGTGCCAGCAGCGTAGGACTAGCGGAATTCACAGATACGCAGTATTTT. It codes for CASSVGLAEFTDTQYF.

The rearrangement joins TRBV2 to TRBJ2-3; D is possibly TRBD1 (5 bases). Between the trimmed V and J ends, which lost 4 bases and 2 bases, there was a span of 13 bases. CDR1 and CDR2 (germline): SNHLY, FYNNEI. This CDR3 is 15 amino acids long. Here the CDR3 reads CASSGGRAHTDTQYF. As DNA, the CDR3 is TGTGCCAGCAGTGGGGGCAGGGCGCACACAGATACGCAGTATTTT.

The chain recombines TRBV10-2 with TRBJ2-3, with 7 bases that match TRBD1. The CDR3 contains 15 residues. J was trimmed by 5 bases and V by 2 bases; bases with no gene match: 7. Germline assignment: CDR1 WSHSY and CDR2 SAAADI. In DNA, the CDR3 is TGCGCCAGCAGTGAGGGACAGGCAATGCGAGATACGCAGTATTTT. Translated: CASSEGQAMRDTQYF.

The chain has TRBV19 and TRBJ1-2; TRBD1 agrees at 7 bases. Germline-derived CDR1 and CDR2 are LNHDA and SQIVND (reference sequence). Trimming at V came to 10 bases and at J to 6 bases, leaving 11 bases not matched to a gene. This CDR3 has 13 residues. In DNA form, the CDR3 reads TGTGCCACCCAGGAGGGGGCAATAGATGGCTACACCTTC. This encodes CATQEGAIDGYTF.

CDR3 amino acids: CASSAGTGEVLPQHF. In DNA form, the CDR3 reads TGTGCCAGCAGCGCTGGGACAGGGGAAGTACTGCCCCAGCATTTT. The chain is built from TRBV6-5 and TRBJ1-5; TRBD1 agrees at 10 bases. The germline gives CDR1 MNHEY, CDR2 SVGAGI. This CDR3 comprises 15 residues. The V and J ends lost 6 bases and 9 bases, in that order; junction bases with no gene match: 11.

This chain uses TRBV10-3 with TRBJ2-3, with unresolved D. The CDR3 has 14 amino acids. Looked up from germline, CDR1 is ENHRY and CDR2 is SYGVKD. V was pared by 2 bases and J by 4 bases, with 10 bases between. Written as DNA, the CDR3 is TGTGCCATCAGTGAGGTCCCATCTGCAGATACGCAGTATTTT. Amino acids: CAISEVPSADTQYF.

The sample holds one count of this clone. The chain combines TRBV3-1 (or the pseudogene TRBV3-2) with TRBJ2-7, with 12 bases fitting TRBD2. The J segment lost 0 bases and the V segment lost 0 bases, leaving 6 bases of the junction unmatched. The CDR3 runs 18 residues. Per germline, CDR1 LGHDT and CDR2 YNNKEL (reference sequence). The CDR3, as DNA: TGTGCCAGCAGCCAAGAAACTAGCGGGAGGCTGAGCTCCTACGAGCAGTACTTC. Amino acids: CASSQETSGRLSSYEQYF.

CDR3 nucleotides: TGCGCCAGCAGCCAAGAGAGCTTGAACACCGGGGAGCTGTTTTTT. Translated, it gives CASSQESLNTGELFF. The rearrangement uses TRBV4-1 and TRBJ2-2, with D hard to call. The CDR3 spans 15 residues. Looked up from germline, CDR1 is MGHRA and CDR2 is YSYEKL. The ends were cut back, 0 bases at V and 1 base at J, with 6 bases in the middle.

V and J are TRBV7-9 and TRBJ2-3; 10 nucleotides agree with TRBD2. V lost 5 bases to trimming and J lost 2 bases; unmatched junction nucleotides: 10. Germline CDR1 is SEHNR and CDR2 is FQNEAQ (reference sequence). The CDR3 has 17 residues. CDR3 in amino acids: CASSNSLAGVHTDTQYF. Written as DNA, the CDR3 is TGTGCCAGCAGCAATTCGCTAGCGGGGGTTCACACAGATACGCAGTATTTT.

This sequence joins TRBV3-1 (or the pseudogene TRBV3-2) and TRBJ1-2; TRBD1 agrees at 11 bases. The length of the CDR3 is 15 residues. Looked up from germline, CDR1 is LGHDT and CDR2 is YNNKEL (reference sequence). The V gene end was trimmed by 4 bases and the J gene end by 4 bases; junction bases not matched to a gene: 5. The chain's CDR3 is CASSRGQGAIYGYTF. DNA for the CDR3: TGTGCCAGCAGCCGTGGACAGGGGGCTATCTATGGCTACACCTTC.

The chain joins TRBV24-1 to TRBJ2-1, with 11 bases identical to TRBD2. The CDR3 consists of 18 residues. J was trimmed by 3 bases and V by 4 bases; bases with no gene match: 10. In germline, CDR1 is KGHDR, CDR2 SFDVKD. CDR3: CATSETFGTSGNYNEQFF. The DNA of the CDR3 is TGTGCCACCAGTGAGACCTTCGGGACTAGCGGAAACTACAATGAGCAGTTCTTC.

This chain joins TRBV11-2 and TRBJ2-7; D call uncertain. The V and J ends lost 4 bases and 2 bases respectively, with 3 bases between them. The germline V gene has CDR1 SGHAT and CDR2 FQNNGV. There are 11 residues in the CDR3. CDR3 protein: CASSSPYEQYF. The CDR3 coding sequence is TGTGCCAGCAGCTCCCCCTACGAGCAGTACTTC.

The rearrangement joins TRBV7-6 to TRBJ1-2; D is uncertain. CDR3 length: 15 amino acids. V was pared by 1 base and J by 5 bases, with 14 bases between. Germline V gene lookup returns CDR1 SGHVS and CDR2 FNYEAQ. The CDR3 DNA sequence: TGTGCCAGCAGCTTAGAAAGCGGTCTGACGTATGGCTACACCTTC. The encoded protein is CASSLESGLTYGYTF.

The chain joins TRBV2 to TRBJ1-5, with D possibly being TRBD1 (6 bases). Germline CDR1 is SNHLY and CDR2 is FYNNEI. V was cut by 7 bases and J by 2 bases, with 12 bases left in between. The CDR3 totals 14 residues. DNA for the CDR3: TGTGCCAGCAAAAGGGGGAACGGCAATCAGCCCCAGCATTTT. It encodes CASKRGNGNQPQHF.

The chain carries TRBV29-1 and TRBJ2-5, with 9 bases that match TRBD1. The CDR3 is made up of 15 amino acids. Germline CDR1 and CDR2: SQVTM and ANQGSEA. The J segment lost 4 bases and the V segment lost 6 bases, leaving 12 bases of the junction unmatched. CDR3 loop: CSVTQGALPGETQYF. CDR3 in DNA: TGCAGCGTCACACAGGGGGCTCTCCCGGGAGAGACCCAGTACTTC.

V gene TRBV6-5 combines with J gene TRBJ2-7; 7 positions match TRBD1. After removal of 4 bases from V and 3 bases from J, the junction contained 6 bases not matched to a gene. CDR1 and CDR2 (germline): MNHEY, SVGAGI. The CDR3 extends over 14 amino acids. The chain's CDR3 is CASSSGTGVYEQYF. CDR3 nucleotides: TGTGCCAGCAGTTCGGGAACAGGGGTCTACGAGCAGTACTTC.

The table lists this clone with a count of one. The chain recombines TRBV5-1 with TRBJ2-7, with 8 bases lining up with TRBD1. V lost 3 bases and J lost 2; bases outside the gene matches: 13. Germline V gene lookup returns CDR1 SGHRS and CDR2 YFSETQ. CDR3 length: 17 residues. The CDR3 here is CASSSGDRLKNPYEQYF. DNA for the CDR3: TGCGCCAGCAGCTCGGGGGACAGGCTGAAGAACCCCTACGAGCAGTACTTC.

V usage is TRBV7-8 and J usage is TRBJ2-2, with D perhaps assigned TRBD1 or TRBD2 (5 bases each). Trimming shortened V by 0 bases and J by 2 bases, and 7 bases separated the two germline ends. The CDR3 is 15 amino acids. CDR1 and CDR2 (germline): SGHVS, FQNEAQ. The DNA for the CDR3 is TGTGCCAGCAGCTTAGCGGGGGTTAACACCGGGGAGCTGTTTTTT. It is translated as CASSLAGVNTGELFF.

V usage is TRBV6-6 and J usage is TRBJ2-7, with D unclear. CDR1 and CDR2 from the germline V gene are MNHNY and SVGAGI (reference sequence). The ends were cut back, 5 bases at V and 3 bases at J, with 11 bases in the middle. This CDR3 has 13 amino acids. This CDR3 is CASSLIERYEQYF. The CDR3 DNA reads TGTGCCAGCAGTCTCATCGAACGCTACGAGCAGTACTTC.

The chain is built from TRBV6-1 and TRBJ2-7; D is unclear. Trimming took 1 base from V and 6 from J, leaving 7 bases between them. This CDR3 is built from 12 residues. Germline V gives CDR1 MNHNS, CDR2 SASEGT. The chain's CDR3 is CASSEGVAEQYF. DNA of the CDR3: TGTGCCAGCAGTGAAGGGGTCGCCGAGCAGTACTTC.

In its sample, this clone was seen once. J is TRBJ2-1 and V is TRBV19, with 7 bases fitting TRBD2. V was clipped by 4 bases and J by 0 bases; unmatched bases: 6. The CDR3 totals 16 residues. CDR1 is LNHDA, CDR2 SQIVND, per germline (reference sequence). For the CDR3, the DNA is TGTGCCAGTAGTAACGGGAGGCCTAGCTCCTACAATGAGCAGTTCTTC. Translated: CASSNGRPSSYNEQFF.